This section outlines one T cell receptor (beta chain) sequence together with its context. The data were obtained in a study of blood T cell repertoires in COVID-19. Study information: Acute and convalescent COVID-19 specimens originated in the United States, Italy and Spain. From T cells, B-cell-depleted T cells, or PBMCs came the material, which was cDNA or gDNA.

Authors' processing steps: Reference gene primers were amplified, and this amplification served to estimate nucleated cell counts. The repertoire was sequenced with immunoSEQ multiplex PCR; TCRdb's copy has only in-frame clones and lacks some. V and J calls and clone size come straight from that table; D and trimming were deduced from the DNA. The sample contains some 200,000 clones, about 80% of which appear only once. The germline V gene has CDR1 WNHNN and CDR2 SYGVQD (reference sequence). The CDR3 has 16 amino acids. The trim removed 4 bases at V and 8 bases at J, leaving 12 bases unmatched. The specimen sequenced was peripheral blood. The V and J genes are TRBV10-1 and TRBJ2-3; 10 nucleotides agree with TRBD1. The clonotype was recovered from a woman younger than 45 who had recovered from COVID-19. CDR3 sequence reads: CASSVSVSGDRGTQYF. Here the CDR3 DNA reads TGCGCCAGCAGTGTTTCTGTTAGCGGGGACAGGGGTACGCAGTATTTT.